The T cell receptor beta chain described here comes from a study of blood T cell repertoires in COVID-19. Across the study: Samples of COVID-19 (acute and convalescent) were obtained from the United States, Italy and Spain. Sample material is recorded as cDNA or gDNA derived from T cells, B-cell-depleted T cells, or PBMCs.

Deletions cut 4 bases from V and 8 bases from J, with 6 bases between. The CDR3 extends over 11 amino acids. Germline V gene lookup returns CDR1 SGHRS and CDR2 YFSETQ. Measured with immunoSEQ multiplex PCR; TCRdb has only the in-frame clones, and not every one. The repertoire holds approximately 240,000 clones, about 88% seen once, with 2.1% in the top ten. The V call is TRBV5-1, the J call TRBJ2-2; unclear D gene. The sequenced sample was peripheral blood. This receptor was identified in a woman aged 40 to 55 who had recovered from COVID-19. As DNA, the CDR3 is TGCGCCAGCAGCACCGAGGGGGAGCTGTTTTTT. It specifies CASSTEGELFF.